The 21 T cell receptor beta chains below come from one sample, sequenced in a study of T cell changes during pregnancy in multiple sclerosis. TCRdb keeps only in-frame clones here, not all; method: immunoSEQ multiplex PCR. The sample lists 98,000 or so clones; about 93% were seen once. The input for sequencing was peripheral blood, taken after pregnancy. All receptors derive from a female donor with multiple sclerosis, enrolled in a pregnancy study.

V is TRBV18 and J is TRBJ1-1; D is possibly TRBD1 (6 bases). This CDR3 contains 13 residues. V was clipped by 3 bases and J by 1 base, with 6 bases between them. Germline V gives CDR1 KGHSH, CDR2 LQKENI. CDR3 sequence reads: CASSPGQNTEAFF. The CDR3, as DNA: TGTGCCAGCTCACCGGGACAGAACACTGAAGCTTTCTTT.

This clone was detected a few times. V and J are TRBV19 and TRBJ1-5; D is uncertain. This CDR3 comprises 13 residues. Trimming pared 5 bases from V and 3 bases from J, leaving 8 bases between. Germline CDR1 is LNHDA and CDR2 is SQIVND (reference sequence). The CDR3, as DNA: TGTGCCAGTAGTTCACTTGCCAATCAGCCCCAGCATTTT. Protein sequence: CASSSLANQPQHF. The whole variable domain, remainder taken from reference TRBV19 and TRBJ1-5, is DGGITQSPKYLFRKEGQNVTLSCEQNLNHDAMYWYRQDPGQGLRLIYYSQIVNDFQKGDIAEGYSVSREKKESFPLTVTSAQKNPTAFYLCASSSLANQPQHFGDGTRLSIL.

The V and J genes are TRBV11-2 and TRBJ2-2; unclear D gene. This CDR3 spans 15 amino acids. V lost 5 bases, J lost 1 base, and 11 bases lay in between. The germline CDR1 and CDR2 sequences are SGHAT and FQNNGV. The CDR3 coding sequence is TGTGCCAGCAGCCCGGCGACTGGGAACACCGGGGAGCTGTTTTTT. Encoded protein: CASSPATGNTGELFF.

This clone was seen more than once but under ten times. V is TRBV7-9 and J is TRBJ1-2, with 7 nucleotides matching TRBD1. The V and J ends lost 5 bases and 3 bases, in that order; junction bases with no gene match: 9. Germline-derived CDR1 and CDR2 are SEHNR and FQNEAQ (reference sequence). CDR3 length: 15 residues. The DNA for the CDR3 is TGTGCCAGCAGCAAATCACAGGGGCGGCACTATGGCTACACCTTC. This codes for CASSKSQGRHYGYTF.

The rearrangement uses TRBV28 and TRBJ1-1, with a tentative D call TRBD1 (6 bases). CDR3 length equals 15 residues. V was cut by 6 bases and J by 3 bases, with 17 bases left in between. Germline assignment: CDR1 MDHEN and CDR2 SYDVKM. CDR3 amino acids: CASRPLTGPHTEAFF. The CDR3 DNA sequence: TGTGCCAGCAGGCCCCTTACAGGGCCCCACACTGAAGCTTTCTTT.

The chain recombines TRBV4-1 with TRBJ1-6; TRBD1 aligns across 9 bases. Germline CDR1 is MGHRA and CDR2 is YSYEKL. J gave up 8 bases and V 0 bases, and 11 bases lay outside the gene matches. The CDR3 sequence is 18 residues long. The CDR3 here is CASSQDLKPGTGYSPLHF. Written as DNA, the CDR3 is TGCGCCAGCAGCCAAGATCTGAAACCCGGGACAGGGTATTCACCCCTCCACTTT.

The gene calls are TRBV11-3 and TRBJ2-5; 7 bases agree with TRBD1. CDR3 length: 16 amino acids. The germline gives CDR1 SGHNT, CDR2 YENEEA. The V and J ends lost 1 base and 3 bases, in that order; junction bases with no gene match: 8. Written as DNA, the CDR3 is TGTGCCAGCAGCTTAGGGGTCGTGACAGGGAAAGAGACCCAGTACTTC. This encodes CASSLGVVTGKETQYF.

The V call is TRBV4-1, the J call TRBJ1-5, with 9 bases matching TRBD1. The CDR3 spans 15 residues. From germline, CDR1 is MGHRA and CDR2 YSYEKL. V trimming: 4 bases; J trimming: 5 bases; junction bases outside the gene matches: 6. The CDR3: CASSPDRGAYQPQHF. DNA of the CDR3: TGCGCCAGCAGCCCGGACAGGGGAGCCTATCAGCCCCAGCATTTT.

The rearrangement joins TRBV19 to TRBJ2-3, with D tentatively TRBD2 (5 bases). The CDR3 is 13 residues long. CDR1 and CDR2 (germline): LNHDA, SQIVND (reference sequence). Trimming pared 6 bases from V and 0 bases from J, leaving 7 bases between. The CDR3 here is CASRDFSTDTQYF. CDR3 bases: TGTGCCAGTAGGGACTTCAGCACAGATACGCAGTATTTT.

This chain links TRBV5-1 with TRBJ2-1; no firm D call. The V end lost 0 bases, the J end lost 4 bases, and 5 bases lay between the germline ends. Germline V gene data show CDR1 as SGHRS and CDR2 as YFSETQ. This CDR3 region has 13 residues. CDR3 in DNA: TGCGCCAGCAGCTTGGTAGAGTACAATGAGCAGTTCTTC. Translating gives CASSLVEYNEQFF. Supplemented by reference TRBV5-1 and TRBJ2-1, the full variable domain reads KAGVTQTPRYLIKTRGQQVTLSCSPISGHRSVSWYQQTPGQGLQFLFEYFSETQRNKGNFPGRFSGRQFSNSRSEMNVSTLELGDSALYLCASSLVEYNEQFFGPGTRLTVL.

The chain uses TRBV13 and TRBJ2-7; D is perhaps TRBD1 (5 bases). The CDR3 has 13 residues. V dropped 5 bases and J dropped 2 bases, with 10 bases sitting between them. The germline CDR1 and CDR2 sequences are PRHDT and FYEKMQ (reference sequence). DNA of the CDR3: TGTGCCAGCAGCACAGGCCCGACCTACGAGCAGTACTTC. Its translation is CASSTGPTYEQYF. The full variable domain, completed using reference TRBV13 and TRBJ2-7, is AAGVIQSPRHLIKEKRETATLKCYPIPRHDTVYWYQQGPGQDPQFLISFYEKMQSDKGSIPDRFSAQQFSDYHSELNMSSLELGDSALYFCASSTGPTYEQYFGPGTRLTVT.

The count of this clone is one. The CDR3 nucleotides are TGTGCCAGCAGCTTAGGGGGACTGGACACGGACGAGCAGTACTTC. Encoded protein: CASSLGGLDTDEQYF. The V and J genes are TRBV7-9 and TRBJ2-7, with a weak D call TRBD2 (6 bases). V dropped 1 base and J dropped 5 bases, with 15 bases sitting between them. Looked up from germline, CDR1 is SEHNR and CDR2 is FQNEAQ (reference sequence). The CDR3 extends over 15 amino acids.

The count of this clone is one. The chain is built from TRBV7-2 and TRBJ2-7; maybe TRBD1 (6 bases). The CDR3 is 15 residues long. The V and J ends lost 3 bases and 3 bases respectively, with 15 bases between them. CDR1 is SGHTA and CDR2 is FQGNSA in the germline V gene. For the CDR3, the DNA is TGTGCCAGCAGCTTCCTCACAGGGCTCCGCTACGAGCAGTACTTC. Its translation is CASSFLTGLRYEQYF.

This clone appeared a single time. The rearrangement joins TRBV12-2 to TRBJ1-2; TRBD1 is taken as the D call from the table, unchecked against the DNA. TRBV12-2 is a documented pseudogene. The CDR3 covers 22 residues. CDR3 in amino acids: CASRVPTRTGGAWFMANYGYTF. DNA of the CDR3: TGTGCAAGTCGCGTCCCTACGCGGACAGGGGGCGCCTGGTTCATGGCTAACTATGGCTACACCTTC.

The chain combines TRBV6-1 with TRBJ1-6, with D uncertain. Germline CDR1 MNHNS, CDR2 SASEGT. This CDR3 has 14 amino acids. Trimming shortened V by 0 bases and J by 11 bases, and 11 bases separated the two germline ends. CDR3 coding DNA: TGTGCCAGCAGTGAAGCCACGAACGGGGCACCCCTCCACTTT. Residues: CASSEATNGAPLHF.

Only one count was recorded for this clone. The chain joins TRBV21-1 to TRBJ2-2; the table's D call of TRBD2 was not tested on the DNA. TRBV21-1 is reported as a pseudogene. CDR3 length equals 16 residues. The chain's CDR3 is CASSLRLASDTGELFF. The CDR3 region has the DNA TGTGCCAGCAGCCTTCGACTAGCGAGTGACACCGGGGAGCTGTTTTTT.

The CDR3 DNA sequence: TGCGCCAGCCAAGCCGGGACAGGAGAGTATTACTATGGCTACACCTTC. This gives the protein CASQAGTGEYYYGYTF. The rearrangement links TRBV5-1 to TRBJ1-2, with 8 bases identical to TRBD1. The length of the CDR3 is 16 residues. Germline V CDR1 and CDR2: SGHRS, YFSETQ. V dropped 7 bases and J dropped 3; count of bases not matched to a gene: 14.

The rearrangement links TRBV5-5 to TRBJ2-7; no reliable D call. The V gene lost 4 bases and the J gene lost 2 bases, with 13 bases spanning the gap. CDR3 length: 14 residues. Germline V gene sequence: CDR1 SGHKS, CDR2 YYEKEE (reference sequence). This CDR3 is CASSLVGVPYEQYF. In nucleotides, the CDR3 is TGTGCCAGCAGCCTAGTCGGAGTTCCCTACGAGCAGTACTTC.

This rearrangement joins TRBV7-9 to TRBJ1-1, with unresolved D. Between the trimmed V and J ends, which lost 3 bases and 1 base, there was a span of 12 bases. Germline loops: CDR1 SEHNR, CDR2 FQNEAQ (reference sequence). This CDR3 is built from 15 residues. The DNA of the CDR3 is TGTGCCAGCAGCTTTGGGCGGGTTTGGAACACTGAAGCTTTCTTT. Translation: CASSFGRVWNTEAFF.

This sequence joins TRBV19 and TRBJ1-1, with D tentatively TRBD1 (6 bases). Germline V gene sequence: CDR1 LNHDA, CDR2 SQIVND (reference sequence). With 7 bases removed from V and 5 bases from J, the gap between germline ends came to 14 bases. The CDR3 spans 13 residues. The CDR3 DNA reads TGTGCCAGTAAAACAGGGCTTTCGACTGAAGCTTTCTTT. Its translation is CASKTGLSTEAFF.

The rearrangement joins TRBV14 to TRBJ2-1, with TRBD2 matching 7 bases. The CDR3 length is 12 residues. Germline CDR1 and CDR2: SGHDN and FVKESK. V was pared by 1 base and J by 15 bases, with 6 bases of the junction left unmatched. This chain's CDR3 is CASSQVGGSLFF. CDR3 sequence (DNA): TGTGCCAGCAGCCAAGTTGGCGGGAGCCTGTTCTTC.